Listed below are T cell receptor beta chains from one sample, sequenced in a study of control samples from healthy donors and cancer patients. Using immunoSEQ multiplex PCR, the repertoire was profiled, and TCRdb retains in-frame clones only, with some absent. The sample has about 80,000 clones, approximately 80% seen once; the top ten hold approximately 10%. Sequenced sample: PBMCs. These receptors were collected from a man in his 60s with head and neck cancer. CDR3s include the opening cysteine and the closing phenylalanine or tryptophan. Clone sizes are given selectively: once, few, many, or a class where the clone is expanded.

V	length	J	size	CDR3
TRBV27	14	TRBJ1-2	once	CASSSGTGGYGYTF
TRBV5-6	12	TRBJ2-7	-	CASSLASYEQYF
TRBV7-9	14	TRBJ1-3	few	CASSLDGSGNTIYF
TRBV18	16	TRBJ2-4	-	CASSPPGQGRENIQYF
TRBV20-1	12	TRBJ1-2	few	CSASSGIYGYTF
TRBV18	18	TRBJ2-5	-	CASSPPARTSGWWETQYF
TRBV2	14	TRBJ1-4	-	CASGSGRANEKLFF
TRBV3-1/TRBV3-2	15	TRBJ2-7	few	CASSQGKRSSYEQYF
TRBV7-2	15	TRBJ2-7	-	CASSSAGTGGYEQYF
TRBV19	15	TRBJ2-7	-	CASSTTGQGISHQYF
TRBV24-1	13	TRBJ2-7	-	CATSDSYSYEQYF
TRBV29-1	13	TRBJ1-1	-	CSASGTGGFIAFF
TRBV27	16	TRBJ1-5	-	CASSNTGPYSNQPQHF
TRBV18	13	TRBJ2-2	-	CASSPDQRGELFF
TRBV13	16	TRBJ2-2	-	CASSPDLQLNTGELFF
TRBV18	13	TRBJ2-5	-	CASLGTAEETQYF
TRBV28	15	TRBJ2-1	-	CASSAQGGPYNEQFF
TRBV28	12	TRBJ1-4	-	CASSPGFEKLFF
TRBV5-5	14	TRBJ2-7	-	CASSPTSGRSEQYF
TRBV19	12	TRBJ1-2	many	CASGDRGYGYTF